The source of this T cell receptor beta chain is a study of response to subunit inactivated influenza vaccine. MiXCR, applied by TCRdb to the RT-PCR reads, yields one record per CDR3 protein. The table shows under 550,000 distinct CDR3 sequences, with more than 7% occurring only once. This CDR3 contains 14 residues. The trim removed 3 bases at V and 7 bases at J, leaving 5 bases unmatched. Germline loops: CDR1 SGHAT, CDR2 FQNNGV. Study-wide results and caveats: Few new T cells, the authors suggested, are recruited by each seasonal influenza vaccination.

This clonotype was recorded a few times. No antigen is known for it. The specimen was PBMCs from blood, collected about 24 months after vaccination. This TCR was sampled from a man aged 50 to 69 who received an inactivated influenza vaccine. V usage is TRBV11-2 and J usage is TRBJ2-1; 8 bases agree with TRBD1. This CDR3 is CASSFSDRGNEQFF. CDR3 DNA sequence: TGTGCCAGCAGCTTCTCCGACAGGGGAAATGAGCAGTTCTTC.